This T cell receptor (beta chain) was captured by sequencing in a study of graft-versus-host responses after intestinal transplantation (dated by TCRdb to about 2021). With regard to the full study: The transplants that recipients got were multivisceral, liver-intestinal, or isolated intestinal. Every recipient was given anti-thymocyte globulin induction, then maintenance tacrolimus and steroids for 3 to 4 years. After intestinal transplantation, graft-versus-host and host-versus-graft alloreactive T cell clones in the graft, circulation and bone marrow were tracked using bulk TCR-beta CDR3 sequencing. Alloreactive clones were identified by sequencing pre-transplant mixed lymphocyte reaction products and comparing these products with unstimulated pre-transplant donor and recipient T cells. Of the 20 to 25 intestinal transplant recipients enrolled in the cohort, one of whom was a retransplant, a few patients without pretransplant specimens were excluded. A peak of at least 4% donor T cells among recipient peripheral blood mononuclear cells was the definition used for donor T cell macrochimerism. Rather than being sequenced by the commercial service, samples from a few later patients were sequenced in-house on an Illumina MiSeq and processed with MiXCR. Broad study findings and their caveats: GvH clones turned up in recipient bone marrow, with some appearing earlier in ileal mucosa or blood, a pattern consistent with an intestinal mucosal origin. The conclusions were limited by the relatively low number and heterogeneity of the intestinal transplant patients. Early after transplant, declines in HvG clones were associated with peak levels of circulating GvH clones. In the allografts of patients with donor T cell macrochimerism, GvH to HvG T cell clonal ratios were high.

Blood samples were collected up to 4 times in the first month after transplant and then at least monthly when available. The V and J ends are trimmed by 4 bases and 3 bases, leaving 7 bases between them. The CDR3 spans 13 residues, from the cysteine through the phenylalanine. Only the CDR3 region is kept as DNA, spanning 39 bases read in frame from base 1. The germline V gene provides CDR1 MNHEY and CDR2 SVGAGI. The library was produced with the immunoSEQ multiplex PCR assay. For most patients, high-throughput TCR-beta CDR3 sequencing of genomic DNA was performed by Adaptive Biotechnologies. The paper's processing steps were these. Adaptive's ImmunoSEQ software supplied the TCR sequencing data for about 18 patients, while MiXCR and VDJtools were used to process three other patients. Because the origin of CDR3 nucleotide sequences shared between donor and recipient could not be assigned, those sequences were removed. At least 2-fold expansion over unstimulated cells and a minimum CFSE-low frequency of 0.002% (template counts) or 0.001% (read counts) were required for clones to be classified as alloreactive. Clones were considered mappable if detected in sequenced pre-transplant spleen, lymph node, or MLR CFSE-low populations of the donor or recipient. The cumulative frequency of alloreactive clones was calculated as a percentage of all sequences, weighted by copy number. TCRdb obtained this table from immuneACCESS and retained in-frame rearrangements with V and J assigned. These tables miss some clones; where compared with another copy, unresolved V genes account for less than half of the shortfall, and the remainder is unexplained. V and J calls and clone size are as listed in that table; D and trimming were resolved from the DNA. The table for this sample lists about 97,000 clones; approximately 90% of them were counted only once. 15% to 20% of the sample is in the top ten clones.

This clone appeared a single time. Its target antigen remains unknown. Base qualities are not at hand, and no much larger clone is one base apart. The sequences come from PBMCs, collected around 450 days after intestinal transplant. The rearrangement combines TRBV6-5 with TRBJ1-5; too little of a D gene remains to name it. The source is a human patient who received an intestinal transplant, so some T cells may come from the graft donor. The DNA sequence follows: TGTGCCAGCAGTTCCACATACAATCAGCCCCAGCATTTT. It is translated as CASSSTYNQPQHF.